This TCR beta chain appears in the sequencing data of a study of blood T cell repertoires in COVID-19. Turning to the study itself: The analysed material was cDNA or gDNA that came from T cells, B-cell-depleted T cells, or PBMCs.

Trimming removed 0 bases from V and 2 bases from J, with 11 bases in between. The length of the CDR3 is 15 residues. Germline CDR1 SGHRS, CDR2 YFSETQ. Original analysis: Estimates of nucleated cell counts were drawn from the amplification of reference gene primers. Measured with immunoSEQ multiplex PCR; TCRdb has only the in-frame clones, and not every one. V and J calls and clone size follow that table, whereas D and trimming were derived from the DNA. Seen here are 250,000 to 300,000 clones, about 88% observed once, and the top ten hold almost 2%. This sequence joins TRBV5-1 and TRBJ1-1, with a possible D match to TRBD1 (5 bases). This TCR came from a man aged 25 to 40 with active or convalescent COVID-19. Sequenced input: peripheral blood. The CDR3 here is CASSLDRTSNTEAFF. The CDR3 DNA reads TGCGCCAGCAGCTTGGACAGGACCTCAAACACTGAAGCTTTCTTT.